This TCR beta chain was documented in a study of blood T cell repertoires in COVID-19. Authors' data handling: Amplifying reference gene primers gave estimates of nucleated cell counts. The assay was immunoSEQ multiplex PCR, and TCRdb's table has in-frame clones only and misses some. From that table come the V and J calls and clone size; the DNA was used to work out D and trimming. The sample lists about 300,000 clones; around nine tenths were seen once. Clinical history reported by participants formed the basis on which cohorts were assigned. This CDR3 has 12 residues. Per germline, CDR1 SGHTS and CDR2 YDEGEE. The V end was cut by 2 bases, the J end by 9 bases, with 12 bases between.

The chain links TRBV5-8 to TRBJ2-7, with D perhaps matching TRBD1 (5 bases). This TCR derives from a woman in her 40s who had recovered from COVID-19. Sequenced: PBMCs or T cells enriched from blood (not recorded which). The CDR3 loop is CASSFRTSPQYF. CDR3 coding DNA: TGTGCCAGCAGCTTCCGGACATCACCGCAGTACTTC.